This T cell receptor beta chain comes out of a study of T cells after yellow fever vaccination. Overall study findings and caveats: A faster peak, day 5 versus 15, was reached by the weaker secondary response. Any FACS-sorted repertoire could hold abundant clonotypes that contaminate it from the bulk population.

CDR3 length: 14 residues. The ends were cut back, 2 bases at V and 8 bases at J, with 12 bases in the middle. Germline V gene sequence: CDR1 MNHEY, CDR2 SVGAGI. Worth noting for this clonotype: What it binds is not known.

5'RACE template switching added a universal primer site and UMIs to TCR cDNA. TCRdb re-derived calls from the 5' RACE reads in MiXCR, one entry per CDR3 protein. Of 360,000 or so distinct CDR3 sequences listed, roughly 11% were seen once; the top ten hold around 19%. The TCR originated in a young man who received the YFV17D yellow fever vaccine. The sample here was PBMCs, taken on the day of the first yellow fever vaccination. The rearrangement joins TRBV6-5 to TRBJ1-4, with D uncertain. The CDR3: CASSYQDPREKLFF. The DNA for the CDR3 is TGTGCCAGCAGTTACCAGGATCCACGCGAAAAACTGTTTTTT.